These 29 T cell receptor beta chains share one sample of origin, sequenced in a study of cytomegalovirus exposure and HLA in healthy donors. With 60 Vbeta and 13 Jbeta primers, the PCR was carried out. Here immunoSEQ multiplex PCR was the method, and the copy in TCRdb shows in-frame clones only, minus some. The sample contains around 160,000 clones, roughly 80% of which appear only once. Input material: PBMCs. The receptors here all came from a middle-aged woman in good health and CMV-seropositive.

The J gene is TRBJ1-2, the V gene TRBV12-5; 8 bases align to TRBD1. Losses at the gene ends were 6 bases for V and 4 bases for J; bases not matched to a gene: 7. The CDR3 runs to 14 residues. Germline CDR1 LGHNT, CDR2 FRNRAP. CDR3 coding DNA: TGTGCTAGTGGCTTAAGGACAGGGCCCTATGGCTACACCTTC. As protein: CASGLRTGPYGYTF.

V gene TRBV10-3 combines with J gene TRBJ1-1; possibly TRBD1 for D (6 bases). The germline gives CDR1 ENHRY, CDR2 SYGVKD. The CDR3 contains 13 residues. V lost 6 bases and J 0 bases, leaving 8 bases between the germline ends. Here the CDR3 DNA reads TGTGCCATCAGAGGGGGTTTGAACACTGAAGCTTTCTTT. Its translation: CAIRGGLNTEAFF.

The chain combines TRBV7-3 with TRBJ2-1, with 9 bases matching TRBD2. From germline, CDR1 is SGHTA and CDR2 FQGTGA. The CDR3 has 17 amino acids. V dropped 5 bases and J dropped 7; count of bases not matched to a gene: 15. The CDR3 DNA sequence: TGTGCCAGCAGCACCGTCGGGCGGGGGGGCTCACTAAATGAGCAGTTCTTC. It specifies CASSTVGRGGSLNEQFF.

J is TRBJ2-5 and V is TRBV30; D is possibly TRBD2 (6 bases). Trimming took 3 bases from V and 4 from J, leaving 12 bases between them. Germline V CDR1 and CDR2: GTSNPN, SVGIG (reference sequence). The CDR3 totals 13 residues. DNA of the CDR3: TGTGCCTGGAGCCCTCTGGAGGGAGAGACCCAGTACTTC. This translates into CAWSPLEGETQYF. Looking up the rest from reference TRBV30 and TRBJ2-5 gives the full variable domain: SQTIHQWPATLVQPVGSPLSLECTVEGTSNPNLYWYRQAAGRGLQLLFYSVGIGQISSEVPQNLSASRPQDRQFILSSKKLLLSDSGFYLCAWSPLEGETQYFGPGTRLLVL.

The chain has TRBV4-2 and TRBJ1-6; D possibly corresponds to TRBD1 (5 bases). The germline V gene has CDR1 LGHNA and CDR2 YNFKEQ. The CDR3 extends over 13 amino acids. V lost 0 bases, J lost 9 bases, and 6 bases lay in between. This CDR3 reads CASSQDRGSPLHF. The CDR3 nucleotides read TGTGCCAGCAGCCAAGATAGGGGTTCACCCCTCCACTTT.

There are a few counts of this clone. This chain joins TRBV5-1 and TRBJ1-1; 10 bases align to TRBD1. The CDR3 length is 17 residues. Per the germline V gene, CDR1 is SGHRS and CDR2 is YFSETQ. The V and J ends lost 4 bases and 3 bases, in that order; junction bases with no gene match: 12. The CDR3 spells CASSSPGQGMRDTEAFF. CDR3 nucleotide sequence: TGCGCCAGCAGCAGCCCGGGACAGGGGATGCGGGACACTGAAGCTTTCTTT.

The genes are TRBV11-1 and TRBJ2-7, with TRBD2 as a possible D gene (5 bases). This CDR3 has 14 residues. Germline V gene lookup returns CDR1 SGHAT and CDR2 FQDESV (reference sequence). Trimming removed 4 bases from V and 2 bases from J, with 12 bases in between. This chain's CDR3 is CASSSHGMAYEQYF. The CDR3 DNA reads as TGTGCCAGCAGCTCCCACGGGATGGCCTACGAGCAGTACTTC.

This rearrangement joins TRBV6-6 to TRBJ2-5, with 12 bases identical to TRBD2. The J call may be incorrect, as the DNA end agrees better with TRBJ2-7. Germline lookup yields CDR1 MNHNY and CDR2 SVGAGI (reference sequence). The CDR3 length is 14 residues. CDR3 in DNA: TGTGCCAGCCGGAGACTAGCGGGGGACTACGAGCAGTACTTC. Protein: CASRRLAGDYEQYF.

V is TRBV5-1 and J is TRBJ2-5; a weak D match, TRBD2 (5 bases). CDR3 length: 14 amino acids. Germline V gene data show CDR1 as SGHRS and CDR2 as YFSETQ. V gave up 5 bases and J gave up 1 base, with 12 bases separating them. The chain's CDR3 is CASRAAVLQETQYF. CDR3 nucleotides: TGCGCCAGCAGAGCAGCGGTACTCCAAGAGACCCAGTACTTC.

This clone has a single count. The genes are TRBV4-1 and TRBJ1-4, with 7 bases matching TRBD1. CDR1 MGHRA and CDR2 YSYEKL come from the germline V gene. The CDR3 is made up of 16 amino acids. J gave up 0 bases and V 5 bases, and 6 bases lay outside the gene matches. The CDR3 DNA sequence: TGCGCCAGCAGCGACAGGGCAATAGCAACTAATGAAAAACTGTTTTTT. This encodes CASSDRAIATNEKLFF.

This clone was seen a few times. The chain carries TRBV7-3 and TRBJ1-6; D gene ambiguous. Trimming pared 5 bases from V and 5 bases from J, leaving 13 bases between. The CDR3 extends over 15 amino acids. The germline V gene has CDR1 SGHTA and CDR2 FQGTGA. CDR3 amino acids: CASSDQPGNNSPLHF. CDR3 nucleotide sequence: TGTGCCAGCAGCGACCAACCGGGAAATAATTCACCCCTCCACTTT.

V gene TRBV7-6 combines with J gene TRBJ1-4; D perhaps matches TRBD1 (5 bases). Trimming shortened V by 0 bases and J by 0 bases, and 11 bases separated the two germline ends. The germline V gene has CDR1 SGHVS and CDR2 FNYEAQ. This CDR3 has 17 amino acids. The CDR3 region has the DNA TGTGCCAGCAGCTTAGCCTGGGGGGAAACAACTAATGAAAAACTGTTTTTT. It encodes CASSLAWGETTNEKLFF.

The chain is built from TRBV19 and TRBJ1-1; 7 bases match TRBD1. This CDR3 region has 15 residues. J was trimmed by 1 base and V by 4 bases; bases with no gene match: 6. Germline CDR1 reads LNHDA; CDR2 reads SQIVND (reference sequence). The CDR3 DNA follows: TGTGCCAGTAGTAAAGACAGGGACTCGAACACTGAAGCTTTCTTT. It encodes CASSKDRDSNTEAFF.

This chain uses TRBV6-5 with TRBJ1-5, with 10 bases matching TRBD1. Germline values: CDR1 MNHEY, CDR2 SVGAGI. The CDR3 runs 15 residues. V trimming: 6 bases; J trimming: 1 base; junction bases outside the gene matches: 3. The CDR3 region is CASSPDRGSNQPQHF. CDR3 DNA: TGTGCCAGCAGCCCGGACAGGGGGAGCAATCAGCCCCAGCATTTT.

This chain links TRBV2 with TRBJ1-3, with D uncertain. The V and J ends lost 4 bases and 0 bases respectively, with 7 bases between them. The CDR3 has 14 amino acids. Germline V lookup: CDR1 SNHLY, CDR2 FYNNEI. CDR3 bases: TGTGCCAGCAGTGGTGGCAGCTCTGGAAACACCATATATTTT. Encoded protein: CASSGGSSGNTIYF. Based on the CDR3 plus reference TRBV2 and TRBJ1-3, the full variable domain is EPEVTQTPSHQVTQMGQEVILRCVPISNHLYFYWYRQILGQKVEFLVSFYNNEISEKSEIFDDQFSVERPDGSNFTLKIRSTKLEDSAMYFCASSGGSSGNTIYFGEGSWLTVV.

The chain recombines TRBV6-5 with TRBJ2-3, with unresolved D. V was pared by 0 bases and J by 2 bases, with 6 bases between. Germline assignment: CDR1 MNHEY and CDR2 SVGAGI. This CDR3 has 14 residues. Written as DNA, the CDR3 is TGTGCCAGCAGTTACTCGGCACACACAGATACGCAGTATTTT. This sequence encodes CASSYSAHTDTQYF.

This clone was recorded only once. V gene TRBV2 combines with J gene TRBJ2-1; the match to TRBD2 covers 9 bases. Germline CDR1 and CDR2: SNHLY and FYNNEI. CDR3 size: 14 residues. With V trimmed by 6 bases and J by 5 bases, 5 bases remained unmatched. CDR3 nucleotide sequence: TGTGCCAGCAGGAGACTAGCGGCCAACAATGAGCAGTTCTTC. Its protein product is CASRRLAANNEQFF.

On this clone itself: This specimen includes other DNA sequences encoding the same CDR3. This rearrangement joins TRBV4-2 to TRBJ2-5; D is unclear. This CDR3 is 13 amino acids long. Germline assignment: CDR1 LGHNA and CDR2 YNFKEQ. Trimming shortened V by 1 base and J by 5 bases, and 8 bases separated the two germline ends. CDR3 region: CASSQGLSETQYF. The DNA of the CDR3 is TGTGCCAGCAGCCAAGGGCTTTCCGAGACCCAGTACTTC.

The chain combines TRBV7-6 with TRBJ2-3; TRBD2 matches at 9 bases. CDR1 and CDR2 from the germline V gene are SGHVS and FNYEAQ. J lost 0 bases, V lost 5 bases, and 6 bases had no gene match. The CDR3 extends over 16 amino acids. In DNA form, the CDR3 reads TGTGCCAGCAGCCGACTAGCGGCCGCGAGCACAGATACGCAGTATTTT. Residues: CASSRLAAASTDTQYF.

The chain has TRBV7-9 and TRBJ2-3; TRBD1 matches 9 bases. The CDR3 has 16 residues. The trim removed 4 bases at V and 6 bases at J, leaving 11 bases unmatched. The germline gives CDR1 SEHNR, CDR2 FQNEAQ (reference sequence). Written as DNA, the CDR3 is TGTGCCAGCAGCTCCCGCCTGACAGGGGGGGACGATACGCAGTATTTT. It codes for CASSSRLTGGDDTQYF.

This clone was counted a single time. The chain couples TRBV19 to TRBJ1-1; possible D gene TRBD1, 6 bases. Germline loops: CDR1 LNHDA, CDR2 SQIVND (reference sequence). Trimming shortened V by 9 bases and J by 0 bases, and 23 bases separated the two germline ends. The length of the CDR3 is 17 residues. The CDR3 loop is CASTRGLRVQMNTEAFF. CDR3 sequence (DNA): TGTGCCAGCACGCGGGGGCTTCGGGTCCAAATGAACACTGAAGCTTTCTTT.

V usage is TRBV7-6 and J usage is TRBJ2-5; 9 bases agree with TRBD1. Per germline, CDR1 SGHVS and CDR2 FNYEAQ. V shed 7 bases, J shed 5 bases, and the junction held 5 bases outside the gene matches. CDR3 length equals 13 residues. The CDR3 loop reads CASTQGATETQYF. Here the CDR3 DNA reads TGTGCCAGCACACAGGGGGCGACGGAGACCCAGTACTTC. The variable domain in full, completed from reference TRBV7-6 and TRBJ2-5, reads GAGVSQSPRYKVTKRGQDVALRCDPISGHVSLYWYRQALGQGPEFLTYFNYEAQQDKSGLPNDRFSAERPEGSISTLTIQRTEQRDSAMYRCASTQGATETQYFGPGTRLLVL.

This chain links TRBV6-1 with TRBJ2-1, with 12 bases matching TRBD2. The V gene end was trimmed by 6 bases and the J gene end by 6 bases; junction bases not matched to a gene: 6. Germline V gives CDR1 MNHNS, CDR2 SASEGT. The CDR3 is made up of 15 amino acids. The CDR3 DNA sequence: TGTGCCAGCAGCCCTGGACTAGCGGGGAGCAATGAGCAGTTCTTC. Amino acids: CASSPGLAGSNEQFF.

V is TRBV6-5 and J is TRBJ2-7; D may be TRBD2 (5 bases). The CDR3 covers 11 residues. CDR1 and CDR2 from the germline V gene are MNHEY and SVGAGI. V dropped 7 bases and J dropped 7 bases, with 11 bases sitting between them. The CDR3 nucleotides read TGTGCCAGCACCGAACGGGGAGAGCAGTACTTC. Protein product: CASTERGEQYF.

The chain recombines TRBV6-6 with TRBJ2-2; TRBD2 matches 10 bases. Germline V gene data show CDR1 as MNHNY and CDR2 as SVGAGI (reference sequence). This CDR3 is built from 16 residues. V lost 5 bases to trimming and J lost 1 base; unmatched junction nucleotides: 4. The CDR3 DNA sequence: TGTGCCAGCAGTCTTCTAGCGGGGGAGAACACCGGGGAGCTGTTTTTT. Its protein product is CASSLLAGENTGELFF.

In its sample, this clone was seen a few times. V usage is TRBV7-3 and J usage is TRBJ2-5, with 8 bases fitting TRBD2. Germline V CDR1 and CDR2: SGHTA, FQGTGA. CDR3 length equals 13 residues. V dropped 5 bases and J dropped 5; count of bases not matched to a gene: 4. In DNA, the CDR3 is TGTGCCAGCAGCACCCGGGGGGGGGAGACCCAGTACTTC. This codes for CASSTRGGETQYF.

This rearrangement joins TRBV2 to TRBJ1-1; D ambiguous. Germline values: CDR1 SNHLY, CDR2 FYNNEI. The V gene lost 4 bases and the J gene lost 4 bases, with 16 bases spanning the gap. The CDR3 consists of 15 residues. This CDR3 reads CASSVPGPAGTEAFF. The CDR3 DNA reads as TGTGCCAGCAGTGTCCCTGGCCCCGCGGGCACTGAAGCTTTCTTT.

This clone was detected only a few times. The chain recombines TRBV5-1 with TRBJ1-2; 8 positions agree with TRBD1. The CDR3 has 15 residues. Losses at the gene ends were 4 bases for V and 4 bases for J; bases not matched to a gene: 9. Germline CDR1 and CDR2: SGHRS and YFSETQ. In DNA form, the CDR3 reads TGCGCCAGCAGCCTGGAATTCGGGACAGGCTATGGCTACACCTTC. It yields the protein CASSLEFGTGYGYTF. The variable domain in full, with the rest retrieved from reference TRBV5-1 and TRBJ1-2, is KAGVTQTPRYLIKTRGQQVTLSCSPISGHRSVSWYQQTPGQGLQFLFEYFSETQRNKGNFPGRFSGRQFSNSRSEMNVSTLELGDSALYLCASSLEFGTGYGYTFGSGTRLTVV.

The chain joins TRBV4-1 to TRBJ2-2; no reliable D call. Germline V gives CDR1 MGHRA, CDR2 YSYEKL. The V end lost 6 bases, the J end lost 5 bases, and 25 bases lay between the germline ends. This CDR3 comprises 18 residues. The CDR3 region is CASRRNILPIIRTGELFF. CDR3 in DNA: TGCGCCAGCAGAAGAAATATCCTCCCCATTATCAGGACCGGGGAGCTGTTTTTT.